This TCR beta chain was profiled in a study of chemoradiotherapy in HPV16-positive cancers. Overall study context: A couple of HPV16-positive patients' cells yielded candidate HPV-specific clones and common motifs. Whole-study results and caveats: During treatment, candidate HPV-specific clones and E7-related motifs expanded in tumor.

CDR1 SGHRS and CDR2 YFSETQ come from the germline V gene. This CDR3 region has 14 residues. V lost 7 bases and J 0 bases, leaving 11 bases between the germline ends. This table comes from immunoSEQ multiplex PCR, and its TCRdb copy is limited to in-frame clones, with some not included. The profile shows tens of thousands of clones, about nine tenths of them singletons. Regarding this clone: Its antigen is unidentified.

This receptor was obtained from a human donor with HPV-associated anogenital cancer. Sequenced here: blood, sampled from a patient who underwent chemoradiotherapy. The rearrangement joins TRBV5-1 to TRBJ2-1; D is unclear. This chain's CDR3 is CASGPSYSYNEQFF. The CDR3, as DNA: TGCGCCAGCGGCCCCTCATACTCCTACAATGAGCAGTTCTTC.